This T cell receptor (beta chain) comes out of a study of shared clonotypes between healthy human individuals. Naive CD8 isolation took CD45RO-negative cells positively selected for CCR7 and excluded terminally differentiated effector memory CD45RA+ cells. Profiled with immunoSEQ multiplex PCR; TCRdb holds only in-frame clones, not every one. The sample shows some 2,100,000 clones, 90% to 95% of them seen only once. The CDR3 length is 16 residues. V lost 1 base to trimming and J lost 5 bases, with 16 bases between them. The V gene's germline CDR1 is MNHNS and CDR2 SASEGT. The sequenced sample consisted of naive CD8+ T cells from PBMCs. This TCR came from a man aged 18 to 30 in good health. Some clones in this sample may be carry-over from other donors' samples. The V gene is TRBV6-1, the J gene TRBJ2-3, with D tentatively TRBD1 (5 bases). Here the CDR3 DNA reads TGTGCCAGCAGTGAAGTTGGTCAAAGGGGTTTAGATACGCAGTATTTT. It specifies CASSEVGQRGLDTQYF.